This T cell receptor beta chain appears in the sequencing data of a study of cytomegalovirus exposure and HLA in healthy donors. Only in-frame clones appear in the TCRdb table, and some are missing; sequencing was by immunoSEQ multiplex PCR. The data show 300,000 to 400,000 clones, with approximately 85% seen just once and around 0.88% held by the top ten. Between the trimmed V and J ends, which lost 11 bases and 4 bases, there was a span of 17 bases. Germline V gene sequence: CDR1 ENHRY, CDR2 SYGVKD. The CDR3 sequence is 13 residues long. This rearrangement joins TRBV10-3 to TRBJ1-1; the D gene is possibly TRBD1 (6 bases). The clonotype comes from a man aged 25 to 40 in good health and CMV-seronegative. Sample: PBMCs. The CDR3 region is CASRGHQGTEAFF. The DNA for the CDR3 is TGTGCCTCACGGGGACATCAGGGCACTGAAGCTTTCTTT.